A single sample is the source of the 14 T cell receptor beta chains below, sequenced in a study of blood T cell repertoires in COVID-19. Sequencing was performed with immunoSEQ multiplex PCR; in TCRdb, only in-frame clones are kept and a portion is missing. The data hold 300,000 to 350,000 clones, with roughly 86% observed a single time. The sample was peripheral blood. The source is a man aged 25-45 years with COVID-19, enrolled during active disease.

The rearrangement joins TRBV2 to TRBJ1-5; no clear D gene. The CDR3 extends over 15 amino acids. Trimming took off 4 bases at V and 0 bases at J, with 10 bases between the two ends. CDR1 is SNHLY and CDR2 is FYNNEI in the germline V gene. The CDR3 bases are TGTGCCAGCAGTGGCGAAACAGCTAGCAATCAGCCCCAGCATTTT. This encodes CASSGETASNQPQHF. Based on the CDR3 plus reference TRBV2 and TRBJ1-5, the full variable domain is EPEVTQTPSHQVTQMGQEVILRCVPISNHLYFYWYRQILGQKVEFLVSFYNNEISEKSEIFDDQFSVERPDGSNFTLKIRSTKLEDSAMYFCASSGETASNQPQHFGDGTRLSIL.

The chain joins TRBV4-1 to TRBJ2-1; a weak D match, TRBD1 (6 bases). This CDR3 region has 18 residues. The germline V gene encodes CDR1 MGHRA and CDR2 YSYEKL. The germline V and J ends were trimmed by 3 bases and 1 base, with 19 bases remaining between them. CDR3 coding DNA: TGCGCCAGCAGCCACCCGCGCCTACAGGGTCGGTCCTACAATGAGCAGTTCTTC. This translates into CASSHPRLQGRSYNEQFF.

As concerns this clone: The same CDR3 arises from other DNA sequences in this sample as well. The V gene is TRBV7-3, the J gene TRBJ2-1; perhaps TRBD2 as D (6 bases). This CDR3 comprises 13 residues. Germline CDR1 is SGHTA and CDR2 is FQGTGA. Trimming took 4 bases from V and 4 from J, leaving 8 bases between them. The CDR3 is CASSSAGYNEQFF. The CDR3 region has the DNA TGTGCCAGCAGCTCGGCGGGGTACAATGAGCAGTTCTTC.

The rearrangement links TRBV18 to TRBJ2-5, with TRBD1 as a possible D gene (5 bases). CDR1 and CDR2 from the germline V gene are KGHSH and LQKENI. V lost 8 bases to trimming and J lost 5 bases, with 15 bases between them. This CDR3 has 13 amino acids. CDR3 sequence (DNA): TGTGCCAGCGCAGGGATGAATGGGGAGACCCAGTACTTC. It codes for CASAGMNGETQYF. The whole variable domain, filled in from reference TRBV18 and TRBJ2-5, reads NAGVMQNPRHLVRRRGQEARLRCSPMKGHSHVYWYRQLPEEGLKFMVYLQKENIIDESGMPKERFSAEFPKEGPSILRIQQVVRGDSAAYFCASAGMNGETQYFGPGTRLLVL.

There are a few counts of this clone. V usage is TRBV6-1 and J usage is TRBJ2-1; 10 positions agree with TRBD1. Trimming at V came to 3 bases and at J to 6 bases, leaving 8 bases not matched to a gene. CDR3 length: 16 residues. Germline CDR1 is MNHNS and CDR2 is SASEGT. The CDR3 here is CASSDSAGTGANEQFF. CDR3 coding DNA: TGTGCCAGCAGTGACAGCGCCGGGACAGGGGCCAATGAGCAGTTCTTC.

The chain combines TRBV19 with TRBJ1-6; D might be TRBD1 (5 bases). Germline assignment: CDR1 LNHDA and CDR2 SQIVND (reference sequence). This CDR3 is 14 amino acids long. Trimming left V 5 bases short and J 10 bases short, with 15 bases between. The CDR3 here is CASSSRDRDSPLHF. CDR3 DNA: TGTGCCAGTAGTTCCCGAGACAGAGACTCACCCCTCCACTTT.

The genes are TRBV28 and TRBJ2-7; 13 nucleotides match TRBD2. Per the germline V gene, CDR1 is MDHEN and CDR2 is SYDVKM. V lost 5 bases and J lost 2; bases outside the gene matches: 6. This CDR3 region has 16 residues. The CDR3 region is CASSAGTSGVPYEQYF. The CDR3 DNA reads TGTGCCAGCAGTGCCGGGACTAGCGGGGTACCCTACGAGCAGTACTTC.

The table lists this clone with a count of one. This sequence joins TRBV7-8 and TRBJ2-7, with 8 bases fitting TRBD2. This CDR3 is 21 amino acids long. CDR1 SGHVS and CDR2 FQNEAQ come from the germline V gene. The V segment lost 5 bases and the J segment 1 base; nucleotides outside the gene matches: 25. The CDR3 DNA sequence: TGTGCCAGCAGCACCCGAGATATGGCTAGCGGGCTCTCTCGAGCATCCTACGAGCAGTACTTC. Translated: CASSTRDMASGLSRASYEQYF.

As to this clone: This sample also contains other DNA sequences that code for the same CDR3. The chain couples TRBV7-2 to TRBJ2-7, with 11 bases fitting TRBD1. CDR1 and CDR2 from the germline V gene are SGHTA and FQGNSA. V shed 5 bases and J 4 bases; nucleotides not matched to a gene: 1. The CDR3 has 13 residues. The CDR3 protein is CASSRDRGYEQYF. Written as DNA, the CDR3 is TGTGCCAGCAGCCGGGACAGGGGGTACGAGCAGTACTTC.

The chain combines TRBV30 with TRBJ1-3; perhaps TRBD1 as D (5 bases). Trimming shortened V by 3 bases and J by 6 bases, and 15 bases separated the two germline ends. CDR1 and CDR2 (germline): GTSNPN, SVGIG (reference sequence). This CDR3 is built from 14 residues. For the CDR3, the DNA is TGTGCCTGGAGGGGATCGACAGCAGTAAACACCATATATTTT. It codes for CAWRGSTAVNTIYF.

This chain joins TRBV28 and TRBJ1-2; 9 bases align to TRBD1. This CDR3 spans 17 amino acids. V lost 7 bases, J lost 2 bases, and 14 bases stayed unmatched. Germline values: CDR1 MDHEN, CDR2 SYDVKM. The CDR3 nucleotides read TGTGCCAGCACTTCTCCGACAACCGGGACAGGGAACTATGGCTACACCTTC. This translates into CASTSPTTGTGNYGYTF.

The rearrangement links TRBV24-1 to TRBJ1-6; TRBD1 might be the D (6 bases). V lost 8 bases and J 0 bases, leaving 19 bases between the germline ends. The germline V gene encodes CDR1 KGHDR and CDR2 SFDVKD. The CDR3 is 18 amino acids. CDR3 DNA sequence: TGTGCCACCACGGGGAGCGGACAGTCGATCTCCTATAATTCACCCCTCCACTTT. It yields the protein CATTGSGQSISYNSPLHF.

This clone has more than one count but fewer than ten. This chain connects TRBV7-9 to TRBJ1-2; D is undetermined. The CDR3 has 13 residues. Trimming stripped 6 bases from V and 6 bases from J, with 14 bases between. The V gene's germline CDR1 is SEHNR and CDR2 FQNEAQ (reference sequence). The CDR3 spells CASSIGGFNGYTF. In DNA, the CDR3 is TGTGCCAGCAGTATCGGAGGGTTTAATGGCTACACCTTC.

This clone was counted a single time. V is TRBV5-4 and J is TRBJ2-7; 9 bases fit TRBD1. With V trimmed by 4 bases and J by 2 bases, 10 bases remained unmatched. The CDR3 runs 16 residues. Germline V gene lookup returns CDR1 SGHNT and CDR2 YYREEE (reference sequence). The CDR3 is CASSVLQGAQAYEQYF. In nucleotides, the CDR3 is TGTGCCAGCAGCGTTCTACAGGGGGCGCAAGCCTACGAGCAGTACTTC.